A single sample gave rise to the 12 T cell receptor beta chains below, sequenced in a study of T cell responses to AZD1222 COVID-19 vaccine. TCRdb keeps only in-frame clones here, not all; method: immunoSEQ multiplex PCR. The repertoire consists of over 65,000 clones, with about 90% occurring once and the leading ten covering 6.9%. Specimen: peripheral blood, collected 28 days after the second AZD1222 dose. The receptors were gathered from an adult who received the AZD1222 COVID-19 vaccine.

The chain is built from TRBV5-4 and TRBJ2-4; 10 bases match TRBD1. V lost 2 bases to trimming and J lost 7 bases; unmatched junction nucleotides: 3. The CDR3 runs to 14 residues. From germline, CDR1 is SGHNT and CDR2 YYREEE (reference sequence). CDR3 sequence reads: CASSFWGQGNIQYF. CDR3 coding DNA: TGTGCCAGCAGCTTCTGGGGACAGGGGAACATTCAGTACTTC.

The chain carries TRBV2 and TRBJ2-1; 8 positions agree with TRBD2. Germline V gene lookup returns CDR1 SNHLY and CDR2 FYNNEI. The CDR3 covers 15 residues. The junction had 4 bases not matched to a gene; V was cut back by 5 bases and J by 1 base. CDR3 DNA: TGTGCCAGCAGTCAAAGCGGGAGTTCCTACAATGAGCAGTTCTTC. Protein: CASSQSGSSYNEQFF.

The V gene is TRBV28, the J gene TRBJ2-6; 8 bases match TRBD1. This CDR3 has 19 residues. Per germline, CDR1 MDHEN and CDR2 SYDVKM. The junction had 11 bases not matched to a gene; V was cut back by 2 bases and J by 2 bases. The CDR3: CASSLGEAQGVAGANVLTF. The DNA for the CDR3 is TGTGCCAGCAGTTTAGGGGAAGCACAGGGGGTGGCTGGGGCCAACGTCCTGACTTTC. Full variable domain (remainder filled in from reference TRBV28 and TRBJ2-6): DVKVTQSSRYLVKRTGEKVFLECVQDMDHENMFWYRQDPGLGLRLIYFSYDVKMKEKGDIPEGYSVSREKKERFSLILESASTNQTSMYLCASSLGEAQGVAGANVLTFGAGSRLTVL.

The CDR3 reads CASSSSHAGLFTDTQYF. The DNA of the CDR3 is TGTGCCAGCAGTTCCTCACATGCGGGCCTCTTCACAGATACGCAGTATTTT. V is TRBV28 and J is TRBJ2-3; a possible D gene is TRBD2 (5 bases). V lost 4 bases, J lost 2 bases, and 19 bases lay in between. CDR3 length: 17 residues. CDR1 is MDHEN and CDR2 is SYDVKM in the germline V gene.

The V call is TRBV27, the J call TRBJ2-7; 7 positions agree with TRBD2. The V gene's germline CDR1 is MNHEY and CDR2 SMNVEV (reference sequence). The V segment lost 6 bases and the J segment 4 bases; nucleotides outside the gene matches: 12. This CDR3 is built from 15 residues. CDR3 region: CASSPNSRGSYEQYF. The CDR3 bases are TGTGCCAGCAGCCCCAATTCCCGCGGGAGTTACGAGCAGTACTTC.

This sequence joins TRBV6-6 and TRBJ2-1, with D possibly called TRBD1 or TRBD2 (5 bases each). V lost 2 bases, J lost 4 bases, and 6 bases lay in between. Looked up from germline, CDR1 is MNHNY and CDR2 is SVGAGI (reference sequence). CDR3 length: 13 residues. This chain's CDR3 is CASSYEGYNEQFF. The CDR3 nucleotides are TGTGCCAGCAGTTACGAGGGGTACAATGAGCAGTTCTTC.

The rearrangement links TRBV14 to TRBJ2-2; TRBD2 agrees at 7 bases. V was clipped by 0 bases and J by 5 bases; unmatched bases: 6. The germline V gene has CDR1 SGHDN and CDR2 FVKESK. The length of the CDR3 is 16 residues. CDR3 region: CASSQEVRRGTGELFF. In DNA, the CDR3 is TGTGCCAGCAGCCAAGAGGTCAGGCGGGGGACCGGGGAGCTGTTTTTT.

The V gene is TRBV7-2, the J gene TRBJ2-3; tentative D call: TRBD2 (5 bases). CDR3 length: 14 amino acids. V shed 8 bases and J shed 4 bases, with 16 bases lying between them. The germline V gene encodes CDR1 SGHTA and CDR2 FQGNSA. The CDR3, as DNA: TGTGCCAGCGCTAGGTGGGAGTTATCAGATACGCAGTATTTT. The encoded protein is CASARWELSDTQYF.

The chain joins TRBV24-1 to TRBJ2-1; 9 bases fit TRBD2. From germline, CDR1 is KGHDR and CDR2 SFDVKD. This CDR3 contains 13 residues. Germline trimming cut 9 bases from V and 8 bases from J; bases unmatched to any gene: 7. The CDR3 protein is CATGSGSFDEQFF. CDR3 nucleotide sequence: TGTGCCACCGGTAGCGGGAGCTTCGATGAGCAGTTCTTC.

This chain connects TRBV5-1 to TRBJ1-3; 8 bases fit TRBD1. J was trimmed by 2 bases and V by 1 base; bases with no gene match: 2. Germline lookup yields CDR1 SGHRS and CDR2 YFSETQ. This CDR3 has 15 amino acids. This CDR3 reads CASSLSTGAGNTIYF. The CDR3 DNA sequence: TGCGCCAGCAGCTTGTCGACAGGGGCTGGAAACACCATATATTTT.

This chain links TRBV21-1 with TRBJ2-4. TRBV21-1 is recorded as a pseudogene. CDR3 length equals 13 residues. CDR3 region: CASTGLAKNIQYF. CDR3 in DNA: TGTGCCAGTACGGGCCTAGCCAAAAACATTCAGTACTTC.

The V gene is TRBV5-4, the J gene TRBJ2-1; 10 bases align to TRBD1. V was pared by 2 bases and J by 3 bases, with 5 bases of the junction left unmatched. Germline V gene lookup returns CDR1 SGHNT and CDR2 YYREEE (reference sequence). This CDR3 contains 16 residues. The CDR3 nucleotides are TGTGCCAGCAGCTTCCCGCGGACAGGGGGCTACAATGAGCAGTTCTTC. It encodes CASSFPRTGGYNEQFF.